The 5 T cell receptor beta chains below all came from one sample that was sequenced in a study of STAT3 mutations in large granular lymphocyte leukemia. These receptors lack a known antigen. Here immunoSEQ multiplex PCR was the method, and the copy in TCRdb shows in-frame clones only, minus some. The sample contains around 10,000 clones, 70% to 90% of which appear only once. Study-level points and caveats: At least one immunodominant TCR beta clonotype appeared in every T-cell large granular lymphocyte leukemia patient.

The sample comprised peripheral blood mononuclear cells. These TCRs come from a man between 60 and 75 years old with T-cell large granular lymphocyte leukemia. Some clones in this sample may be carry-over from other donors' samples.

V gene TRBV19 combines with J gene TRBJ2-3; D is unclear. The length of the CDR3 is 14 residues. Germline-derived CDR1 and CDR2 are LNHDA and SQIVND (reference sequence). Trimming cost V 6 bases and J 0 bases, with 10 bases left between them. CDR3 in DNA: TGTGCCAGTAGCCGCTTGTACAGCACAGATACGCAGTATTTT. Translating gives CASSRLYSTDTQYF.

The rearrangement uses TRBV6-5 and TRBJ2-7; D uncertain. V was shortened by 6 bases and J by 1 base, with 16 bases between the two germline ends. The CDR3 contains 15 residues. Per germline, CDR1 MNHEY and CDR2 SVGAGI. The CDR3: CASRNGPTHSYEQYF. The DNA for the CDR3 is TGTGCCAGCAGAAACGGACCGACGCATTCCTACGAGCAGTACTTC.

This clone was seen just once. CDR3 DNA: TGTGCCAGCAGTCGCGGGACAGCCGAAGGAACTGAAGCTTTCTTT. Its protein product is CASSRGTAEGTEAFF. This sequence joins TRBV6-5 and TRBJ1-1; 7 positions agree with TRBD1. The V gene end was trimmed by 5 bases and the J gene end by 5 bases; junction bases not matched to a gene: 11. The CDR3 has 15 amino acids. Germline lookup yields CDR1 MNHEY and CDR2 SVGAGI.

The chain employs TRBV25-1 and TRBJ1-4; D remains unclear. There are 14 residues in the CDR3. Per the germline V gene, CDR1 is MGHDK and CDR2 is SYGVNS. V lost 5 bases and J lost 6, with 13 bases in between. The CDR3 DNA reads TGTGCCAGCAGTCGGTGGGCCGGAGATGAAAAACTGTTTTTT. This gives the protein CASSRWAGDEKLFF.

The chain uses TRBV28 and TRBJ1-5; D gene unclear. The ends were cut back, 5 bases at V and 1 base at J, with 24 bases in the middle. Germline-derived CDR1 and CDR2 are MDHEN and SYDVKM. The CDR3 totals 19 residues. This CDR3 reads CASSLRVDSSGRSNQPQHF. In DNA form, the CDR3 reads TGTGCCAGCAGTCTTCGGGTCGACTCCTCTGGGCGAAGCAATCAGCCCCAGCATTTT.